This T cell receptor (beta chain) derives from a study of blood T cell repertoires in COVID-19. Whole-study context: Acute and convalescent COVID-19 samples came from the United States, Italy and Spain. The cDNA or gDNA used as material had been derived from T cells, B-cell-depleted T cells, or PBMCs.

J gave up 8 bases and V 2 bases, and 14 bases lay outside the gene matches. This CDR3 contains 16 residues. Germline V gene sequence: CDR1 KGHSH, CDR2 LQKENI. Study processing details: Estimation of nucleated cell counts relied on the amplification of reference gene primers. Here immunoSEQ multiplex PCR was the method, and the copy in TCRdb shows in-frame clones only, minus some. The V and J calls and clone size come from that table; D and trimming were worked out from the DNA. Found here are about 190,000 clones, approximately 80% of them singletons; the top ten hold about 14%. This sequence was found in a man in his fifties or sixties who had recovered from COVID-19. Sequencing input: peripheral blood. This sequence joins TRBV18 and TRBJ1-2; the match to TRBD1 covers 7 bases. CDR3 DNA: TGTGCCAGCTCACCATCAATAATGACAGGGTCGTCGGGCTACACCTTC. This encodes CASSPSIMTGSSGYTF.